A single sample gave rise to the 29 T cell receptor beta chains below, sequenced in a study of blood T cell repertoires in COVID-19. TCRdb's table, derived via immunoSEQ multiplex PCR, lists solely in-frame clones and lacks some. The table records around 120,000 clones, over 80% of them present only once. The sequencing input was peripheral blood. Every receptor here comes from a man in his 70s with acute or convalescent COVID-19.

This chain links TRBV5-1 with TRBJ2-2; TRBD1 agrees at 7 bases. The V gene end was trimmed by 7 bases and the J gene end by 3 bases; junction bases not matched to a gene: 6. The V gene's germline CDR1 is SGHRS and CDR2 YFSETQ. The CDR3 sequence is 14 residues long. The CDR3, as DNA: TGCGCCAGCCGGCCGGGACAGCACACCGGGGAGCTGTTTTTT. Residues: CASRPGQHTGELFF.

The chain couples TRBV7-2 to TRBJ2-1; 9 bases map to TRBD2. Germline values: CDR1 SGHTA, CDR2 FQGNSA. This CDR3 has 16 amino acids. Germline trimming cut 1 base from V and 4 bases from J; bases unmatched to any gene: 5. As DNA, the CDR3 is TGTGCCAGCAGCTTAGAAGGTAGCGGGGGATACAATGAGCAGTTCTTC. This encodes CASSLEGSGGYNEQFF.

The chain has TRBV27 and TRBJ1-1, with D tentatively TRBD1 (6 bases). The CDR3 is made up of 14 amino acids. The germline gives CDR1 MNHEY, CDR2 SMNVEV (reference sequence). V dropped 5 bases and J dropped 1 base, with 11 bases sitting between them. CDR3 coding DNA: TGTGCCAGCAGTACAGACAGGCGGAACACTGAAGCTTTCTTT. The encoded protein is CASSTDRRNTEAFF.

V gene TRBV5-4 combines with J gene TRBJ1-1; D call uncertain. CDR1 and CDR2 from the germline V gene are SGHNT and YYREEE (reference sequence). V shed 0 bases and J shed 1 base, with 10 bases lying between them. The CDR3 has 15 amino acids. The CDR3 loop is CASSLGPPSNTEAFF. The CDR3 nucleotides read TGTGCCAGCAGCTTGGGGCCTCCGTCGAACACTGAAGCTTTCTTT. The variable domain in full, with the rest retrieved from reference TRBV5-4 and TRBJ1-1, is ETGVTQSPTHLIKTRGQQVTLRCSSQSGHNTVSWYQQALGQGPQFIFQYYREEENGRGNFPPRFSGLQFPNYSSELNVNALELDDSALYLCASSLGPPSNTEAFFGQGTRLTVV.

V usage is TRBV19 and J usage is TRBJ1-2; 7 bases match TRBD1. CDR3 length equals 13 residues. Germline V gene data show CDR1 as LNHDA and CDR2 as SQIVND (reference sequence). Unmatched junction bases numbered 7, after V lost 7 bases and J lost 5 bases. The CDR3 sequence is CASTFDREYGYTF. Written as DNA, the CDR3 is TGTGCCAGTACCTTCGACAGGGAGTATGGCTACACCTTC.

The sample holds a few counts of this clone. The chain couples TRBV5-1 to TRBJ1-6; a weak D match, TRBD1 (5 bases). V lost 2 bases and J 7 bases, leaving 10 bases between the germline ends. This CDR3 spans 14 amino acids. CDR1 and CDR2 from the germline V gene are SGHRS and YFSETQ. CDR3 in amino acids: CASSLGERNSPLHF. The CDR3 DNA reads TGCGCCAGCAGCTTAGGGGAAAGGAATTCACCCCTCCACTTT. The variable domain in full, completed from reference TRBV5-1 and TRBJ1-6, reads KAGVTQTPRYLIKTRGQQVTLSCSPISGHRSVSWYQQTPGQGLQFLFEYFSETQRNKGNFPGRFSGRQFSNSRSEMNVSTLELGDSALYLCASSLGERNSPLHFGNGTRLTVT.

V usage is TRBV5-1 and J usage is TRBJ2-5; D is perhaps TRBD1 (6 bases). With 3 bases removed from V and 5 bases from J, the gap between germline ends came to 14 bases. Germline V CDR1 and CDR2: SGHRS, YFSETQ. CDR3 length: 14 amino acids. The CDR3 nucleotides are TGCGCCAGCAGCTCCCCGACAGGCCGGGAGACCCAGTACTTC. This codes for CASSSPTGRETQYF. The full variable domain, with the rest looked up from reference TRBV5-1 and TRBJ2-5, is KAGVTQTPRYLIKTRGQQVTLSCSPISGHRSVSWYQQTPGQGLQFLFEYFSETQRNKGNFPGRFSGRQFSNSRSEMNVSTLELGDSALYLCASSSPTGRETQYFGPGTRLLVL.

The chain links TRBV4-1 to TRBJ2-7; D perhaps matches TRBD1 (5 bases). The germline CDR1 and CDR2 sequences are MGHRA and YSYEKL. V gave up 6 bases and J gave up 5 bases, with 20 bases separating them. The CDR3 has 15 amino acids. CDR3: CASRQEWLLPDEQYF. CDR3 DNA: TGCGCCAGCAGACAGGAGTGGTTGTTGCCCGACGAGCAGTACTTC.

The chain couples TRBV29-1 to TRBJ1-1; 9 bases align to TRBD1. V was pared by 5 bases and J by 4 bases, with 8 bases of the junction left unmatched. The CDR3 is 14 residues long. Per germline, CDR1 SQVTM and CDR2 ANQGSEA. The DNA for the CDR3 is TGCAGCGTTTATACGGACAGGGGAGGCACTGAAGCTTTCTTT. Translated: CSVYTDRGGTEAFF. The whole variable domain, filled in from reference TRBV29-1 and TRBJ1-1, reads SAVISQKPSRDICQRGTSLTIQCQVDSQVTMMFWYRQQPGQSLTLIATANQGSEATYESGFVIDKFPISRPNLTFSTLTVSNMSPEDSSIYLCSVYTDRGGTEAFFGQGTRLTVV.

This clone was found once. V gene TRBV3-1 (or the pseudogene TRBV3-2) combines with J gene TRBJ2-7, with D hard to call. The V gene lost 4 bases and the J gene lost 2 bases, with 6 bases spanning the gap. This CDR3 is 12 amino acids long. The germline V gene has CDR1 LGHDT and CDR2 YNNKEL (reference sequence). The CDR3, as DNA: TGTGCCAGCAGCCTCTCCCCCTACGAGCAGTACTTC. It specifies CASSLSPYEQYF.

The chain employs TRBV28 and TRBJ2-3; 10 bases are a match to TRBD2. The CDR3 runs to 14 residues. Germline V CDR1 and CDR2: MDHEN, SYDVKM. V shed 6 bases, J shed 5 bases, and the junction held 5 bases outside the gene matches. In nucleotides, the CDR3 is TGTGCCAGCAGCCTTAGCGGGGGGAGAGATACGCAGTATTTT. Translating it yields CASSLSGGRDTQYF.

This clone was detected only a few times. The V gene is TRBV6-5, the J gene TRBJ2-5; D perhaps matches TRBD2 (5 bases). The CDR3 has 12 amino acids. Germline V lookup: CDR1 MNHEY, CDR2 SVGAGI. In DNA, the CDR3 is TGTGTAACGGCTAGCTCGGGGGAGACCCAGTACTTC. Translated, it gives CVTASSGETQYF.

This chain joins TRBV28 and TRBJ2-2; 8 bases agree with TRBD1. The CDR3 totals 18 residues. CDR1 is MDHEN and CDR2 is SYDVKM in the germline V gene. V trimming: 8 bases; J trimming: 4 bases; junction bases outside the gene matches: 18. This CDR3 reads CASCSLGGQGALTGELFF. The CDR3 coding sequence is TGTGCCAGCTGCAGTTTAGGGGGCCAGGGGGCGCTCACCGGGGAGCTGTTTTTT.

V gene TRBV12-5 combines with J gene TRBJ1-2, with 8 bases fitting TRBD1. The CDR3 length is 13 residues. The ends lost 5 bases at V and 8 bases at J; junction bases unmatched: 7. Germline V lookup: CDR1 LGHNT, CDR2 FRNRAP. The CDR3 spells CASGLGTGRGYTF. The CDR3 region has the DNA TGTGCTAGTGGTCTTGGGACAGGACGGGGCTACACCTTC.

The chain uses TRBV18 and TRBJ2-7; 12 bases are a match to TRBD1. This CDR3 contains 14 residues. Losses at the gene ends were 3 bases for V and 7 bases for J; bases not matched to a gene: 4. CDR1 is KGHSH and CDR2 is LQKENI in the germline V gene. CDR3: CASSPGQGAGEQYF. The CDR3 nucleotides are TGTGCCAGCTCACCGGGACAGGGGGCCGGAGAGCAGTACTTC.

The V gene is TRBV6-2 or TRBV6-3, the J gene TRBJ1-5; 8 nucleotides agree with TRBD1. Trimming removed 2 bases from V and 3 bases from J; junction bases left unmatched: 6. CDR3 size: 16 residues. Per the germline V gene, CDR1 is MNHEY and CDR2 is SVGEGT. The chain's CDR3 is CASSYPPTGVNQPQHF. Here the CDR3 DNA reads TGTGCCAGCAGTTACCCCCCGACAGGGGTCAATCAGCCCCAGCATTTT.

CDR3 in amino acids: CASNFGGNNQPQHF. In DNA, the CDR3 is TGTGCCAGCAATTTCGGGGGAAACAATCAGCCCCAGCATTTT. The V and J genes are TRBV28 and TRBJ1-5; D may be TRBD1 (5 bases). This CDR3 region has 14 residues. Germline loops: CDR1 MDHEN, CDR2 SYDVKM. V lost 7 bases and J lost 3, with 13 bases in between.

The chain uses TRBV4-1 and TRBJ1-2, with D tentatively TRBD1 (6 bases). V was trimmed by 5 bases and J by 6 bases, leaving 13 bases between them. CDR3 size: 13 residues. CDR1 is MGHRA and CDR2 is YSYEKL in the germline V gene. CDR3 loop: CASSKDQGNGYTF. Written as DNA, the CDR3 is TGCGCCAGCAGCAAGGACCAGGGGAATGGCTACACCTTC.

This clone came up once. V gene TRBV14 combines with J gene TRBJ1-1, with D unresolved. This CDR3 comprises 15 residues. From germline, CDR1 is SGHDN and CDR2 FVKESK. V lost 1 base to trimming and J lost 9 bases, with 18 bases between them. The CDR3 DNA reads as TGTGCCAGCAGCCAAGGTCAACCACTAGTAGACCAAGCTTTCTTT. Its protein is CASSQGQPLVDQAFF.

The rearrangement joins TRBV19 to TRBJ1-3; TRBD1 aligns across 9 bases. The CDR3 runs to 17 residues. Germline-derived CDR1 and CDR2 are LNHDA and SQIVND (reference sequence). The V gene end was trimmed by 4 bases and the J gene end by 0 bases; junction bases not matched to a gene: 7. The CDR3 sequence: CASSKRGQGNSGNTIYF. The CDR3 DNA sequence: TGTGCCAGTAGTAAAAGAGGACAGGGGAACTCTGGAAACACCATATATTTT.

This chain joins TRBV5-6 and TRBJ1-1; no definite D call. From germline, CDR1 is SGHDT and CDR2 YYEEEE. Between the trimmed V and J ends, which lost 0 bases and 0 bases, there was a span of 6 bases. The CDR3 is 14 amino acids. CDR3 sequence (DNA): TGTGCCAGCAGCTTGGGTTTCATGAACACTGAAGCTTTCTTT. Amino acids: CASSLGFMNTEAFF.

The genes are TRBV6-6 and TRBJ1-1, with D unclear. Germline V gene sequence: CDR1 MNHNY, CDR2 SVGAGI (reference sequence). Deletions cut 0 bases from V and 4 bases from J, with 6 bases between. This CDR3 contains 13 residues. In nucleotides, the CDR3 is TGTGCCAGCAGTTACTCGGAGACCACTGAAGCTTTCTTT. This encodes CASSYSETTEAFF.

The chain employs TRBV11-2 and TRBJ2-2; weak D call: TRBD2 (6 bases). This CDR3 region has 14 residues. CDR1 is SGHAT and CDR2 is FQNNGV in the germline V gene. V lost 3 bases and J 4 bases, leaving 9 bases between the germline ends. DNA for the CDR3: TGTGCCAGCAGCTTTTCCGGGGGCACCGGGGAGCTGTTTTTT. It codes for CASSFSGGTGELFF.

This clone was counted between two and nine times. The gene calls are TRBV3-1 (or the pseudogene TRBV3-2) and TRBJ1-3; 8 nucleotides match TRBD1. The CDR3 runs 16 residues. V was clipped by 4 bases and J by 2 bases; unmatched bases: 7. Germline V lookup: CDR1 LGHDT, CDR2 YNNKEL (reference sequence). DNA for the CDR3: TGTGCCAGCAGCCCCACCGGCAGGGGGCCTGGAAACACCATATATTTT. Residues: CASSPTGRGPGNTIYF.

This clone was recorded once. V is TRBV4-2 and J is TRBJ1-1; perhaps TRBD1 as D (5 bases). This CDR3 spans 14 amino acids. Trimming shortened V by 4 bases and J by 3 bases, and 12 bases separated the two germline ends. The germline gives CDR1 LGHNA, CDR2 YNFKEQ. The CDR3 protein is CASSRSGGDTEAFF. The CDR3 coding sequence is TGTGCCAGCAGCCGCTCCGGGGGGGACACTGAAGCTTTCTTT.

This clone was found a few times. J is TRBJ1-5 and V is TRBV18; D gene ambiguous. Germline values: CDR1 KGHSH, CDR2 LQKENI. V was clipped by 6 bases and J by 0 bases, with 18 bases between them. There are 17 residues in the CDR3. This chain's CDR3 is CASSPTVGFNSNQPQHF. The DNA for the CDR3 is TGTGCCAGCTCTCCCACCGTCGGGTTTAATAGCAATCAGCCCCAGCATTTT.

A remark on this clone: The same CDR3 arises from other DNA sequences in this sample as well. The rearrangement links TRBV12-3 or TRBV12-4 to TRBJ1-2, with TRBD1 as a possible D gene (5 bases). The CDR3 runs 13 residues. Trimming cost V 3 bases and J 4 bases, with 9 bases left between them. This CDR3 reads CASSFGGGYGYTF. The CDR3 nucleotides read TGTGCCAGCAGTTTTGGGGGGGGCTATGGCTACACCTTC.

The V call is TRBV12-5, the J call TRBJ2-1; 9 bases agree with TRBD1. V shed 1 base, J shed 6 bases, and the junction held 1 base outside the gene matches. Germline V gene lookup returns CDR1 LGHNT and CDR2 FRNRAP. The CDR3 runs to 14 residues. The CDR3 loop reads CASGLGGQGNEQFF. The CDR3 DNA sequence: TGTGCTAGTGGTTTGGGGGGACAGGGCAATGAGCAGTTCTTC.

The V call is TRBV5-4, the J call TRBJ1-4, with 7 nucleotides matching TRBD1. The germline gives CDR1 SGHNT, CDR2 YYREEE (reference sequence). V shed 6 bases, J shed 8 bases, and the junction held 10 bases outside the gene matches. The CDR3 has 14 amino acids. The CDR3 DNA is TGTGCCAGCAACAAACAGGGGAAGGAGGAAAAACTGTTTTTT. This codes for CASNKQGKEEKLFF. The full variable domain, its missing parts supplied by reference TRBV5-4 and TRBJ1-4, is ETGVTQSPTHLIKTRGQQVTLRCSSQSGHNTVSWYQQALGQGPQFIFQYYREEENGRGNFPPRFSGLQFPNYSSELNVNALELDDSALYLCASNKQGKEEKLFFGSGTQLSVL.